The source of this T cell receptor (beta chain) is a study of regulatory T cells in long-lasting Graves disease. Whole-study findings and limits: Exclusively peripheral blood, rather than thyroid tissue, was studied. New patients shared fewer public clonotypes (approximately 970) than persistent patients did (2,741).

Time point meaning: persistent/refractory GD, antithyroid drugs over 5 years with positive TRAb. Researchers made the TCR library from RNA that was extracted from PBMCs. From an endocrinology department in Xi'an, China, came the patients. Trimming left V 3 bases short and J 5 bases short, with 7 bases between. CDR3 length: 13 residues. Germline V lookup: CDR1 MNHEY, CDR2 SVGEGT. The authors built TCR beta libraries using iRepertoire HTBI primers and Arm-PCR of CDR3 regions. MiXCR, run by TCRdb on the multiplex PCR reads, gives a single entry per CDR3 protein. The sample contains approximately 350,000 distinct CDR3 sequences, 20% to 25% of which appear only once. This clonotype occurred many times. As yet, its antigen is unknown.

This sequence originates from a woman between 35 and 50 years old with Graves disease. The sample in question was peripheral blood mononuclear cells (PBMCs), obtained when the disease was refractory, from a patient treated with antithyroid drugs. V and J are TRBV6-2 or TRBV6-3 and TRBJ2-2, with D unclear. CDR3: CASSYRATGELFF. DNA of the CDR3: TGTGCCAGCAGTTATAGGGCGACCGGGGAGCTGTTTTTT.